The 30 T cell receptor beta chains below were found in one sample sequenced in a study of cytomegalovirus exposure and HLA in healthy donors. Amplification used 60 Vbeta primers and 13 Jbeta primers. Sequenced by immunoSEQ multiplex PCR; TCRdb stores in-frame clones only, minus some. The sample lists 150,000 to 200,000 clones, 70% to 90% seen once, with just over 2% in the top ten. Sequencing was done on a sample of PBMCs. The receptor set was obtained from a young woman in good health and CMV-seropositive.

This clone is a singleton in its sample. The rearrangement uses TRBV10-3 and TRBJ1-2; no reliable D call. The CDR3 consists of 14 residues. Germline V lookup: CDR1 ENHRY, CDR2 SYGVKD. The germline V and J ends were trimmed by 5 bases and 4 bases, with 14 bases remaining between them. CDR3 in DNA: TGTGCCATCAGTTCGCCGGGAGGCCTCTATGGCTACACCTTC. Translation: CAISSPGGLYGYTF.

Note on this clone: One end of the junction varies from germline; a read error may be responsible. This rearrangement joins TRBV9 to TRBJ2-6; weak D call: TRBD2 (6 bases). The CDR3 length is 14 residues. CDR1 SGDLS and CDR2 YYNGEE come from the germline V gene. The CDR3 protein is CASSSGDGANGLTF. CDR3 sequence (DNA): TGTGCCAGCAGTTCGGGGGACGGGGCCAACGGCCTGACTTTC.

The V gene is TRBV9, the J gene TRBJ1-6; D remains ambiguous. The CDR3 consists of 16 residues. Trimming left V 1 base short and J 4 bases short, with 12 bases between. Looked up from germline, CDR1 is SGDLS and CDR2 is YYNGEE. The CDR3 region is CASSVNQAGYNSPLHF. The CDR3, as DNA: TGTGCCAGCAGCGTAAACCAGGCCGGATATAATTCACCCCTCCACTTT. The full variable domain, completed using reference TRBV9 and TRBJ1-6, is DSGVTQTPKHLITATGQRVTLRCSPRSGDLSVYWYQQSLDQGLQFLIQYYNGEERAKGNILERFSAQQFPDLHSELNLSSLELGDSALYFCASSVNQAGYNSPLHFGNGTRLTVT.

This clone was counted only a few times. V is TRBV29-1 and J is TRBJ2-5; TRBD2 is a possible D gene (6 bases). The germline CDR1 and CDR2 sequences are SQVTM and ANQGSEA. This CDR3 spans 15 amino acids. Trimming took 0 bases from V and 4 from J, leaving 15 bases between them. Here the CDR3 reads CSVEDLRGWRETQYF. The CDR3 DNA is TGCAGCGTTGAAGACCTTCGGGGGTGGAGAGAGACCCAGTACTTC.

The chain employs TRBV6-1 and TRBJ1-3, with D possibly being TRBD1 (6 bases). The length of the CDR3 is 15 residues. V lost 6 bases and J 4 bases, leaving 16 bases between the germline ends. Germline-derived CDR1 and CDR2 are MNHNS and SASEGT. For the CDR3, the DNA is TGTGCCAGCAGACCAGGGGTGGGGCCCGGAAACACCATATATTTT. It translates to CASRPGVGPGNTIYF.

The chain joins TRBV4-1 to TRBJ2-5; 9 bases fit TRBD2. The J call may be faulty, since TRBJ2-7 better matches the DNA end. The length of the CDR3 is 18 residues. Germline CDR1 reads MGHRA; CDR2 reads YSYEKL. The CDR3 here is CASSSGRVLAGTDYEQYF. For the CDR3, the DNA is TGCGCCAGCAGCTCCGGACGGGTCCTAGCGGGAACGGACTACGAGCAGTACTTC.

The J gene is TRBJ2-6, the V gene TRBV6-7; perhaps TRBD1 as D (6 bases). TRBV6-7 is known as an ORF, though its function is uncertain. The CDR3 is 16 amino acids. V gave up 5 bases and J gave up 2 bases, with 13 bases separating them. CDR3 in DNA: TGTGCCAGCAGTCACAGGGCACATACTGGGGCCAACGTCCTGACTTTC. It codes for CASSHRAHTGANVLTF.

The genes are TRBV19 and TRBJ1-1, with a possible D match to TRBD1 (5 bases). Germline CDR1 LNHDA, CDR2 SQIVND (reference sequence). Trimming took off 5 bases at V and 0 bases at J, with 10 bases between the two ends. The CDR3 extends over 14 amino acids. The CDR3 reads CASSWDSLNTEAFF. The CDR3, as DNA: TGTGCCAGTAGTTGGGACTCCTTGAACACTGAAGCTTTCTTT.

As DNA, the CDR3 is TGTGCCAGTGCCCCCTCGCAGGGGCGTTATCAGACAAACATGAACACTGAAGCTTTCTTT. This sequence encodes CASAPSQGRYQTNMNTEAFF. The chain is built from TRBV19 and TRBJ1-1; perhaps TRBD1 as D (6 bases). Per the germline V gene, CDR1 is LNHDA and CDR2 is SQIVND (reference sequence). This CDR3 has 20 amino acids. Trimming stripped 8 bases from V and 0 bases from J, with 31 bases between.

This clone has only one observation. V gene TRBV28 combines with J gene TRBJ1-1, with TRBD1 as a possible D gene (5 bases). The length of the CDR3 is 15 residues. CDR1 is MDHEN, CDR2 SYDVKM, per germline. V was trimmed by 4 bases and J by 0 bases, leaving 12 bases between them. CDR3 in DNA: TGTGCCAGCAGTTGGGCGGGGACGATGAACACTGAAGCTTTCTTT. Amino acid sequence: CASSWAGTMNTEAFF.

The table lists this clone with a few counts. The rearrangement links TRBV10-2 to TRBJ2-7, with D possibly being TRBD1 (8 bases). Germline loops: CDR1 WSHSY, CDR2 SAAADI. The V and J ends lost 8 bases and 4 bases respectively, with 15 bases between them. This CDR3 contains 13 residues. In DNA form, the CDR3 reads TGCGCCAGCCTTGGACAGGGAGGGTACGAGCAGTACTTC. Protein sequence: CASLGQGGYEQYF.

As concerns this clone: The junction and the germline gene differ at one end; a read error may be behind it. The J gene is TRBJ2-2, the V gene TRBV19, with 9 positions matching TRBD1. The CDR3 spans 15 residues. Germline V lookup: CDR1 LNHDA, CDR2 SQIVND (reference sequence). As DNA, the CDR3 is TGTGCCAGTACAACTGGGACAGGGAACCCCGGGGAGCTGTTTTTT. Translation gives CASTTGTGNPGELFF.

The chain combines TRBV15 with TRBJ2-2, with 8 nucleotides matching TRBD2. CDR3 length equals 15 residues. Germline V lookup: CDR1 LNHNV, CDR2 YYDKDF (reference sequence). V lost 0 bases, J lost 7 bases, and 4 bases stayed unmatched. CDR3 in amino acids: CATSREAGGIGELFF. The CDR3 DNA sequence: TGTGCCACCAGCAGAGAGGCGGGGGGAATCGGGGAGCTGTTTTTT.

This rearrangement joins TRBV6-5 to TRBJ1-1; TRBD1 matches 7 bases. V shed 4 bases and J 3 bases; nucleotides not matched to a gene: 2. Germline values: CDR1 MNHEY, CDR2 SVGAGI. The CDR3 has 13 amino acids. In DNA form, the CDR3 reads TGTGCCAGCAGTTCTGGACAGGACACTGAAGCTTTCTTT. This translates into CASSSGQDTEAFF.

J is TRBJ2-1 and V is TRBV6-5; no clear D gene. The V gene lost 7 bases and the J gene lost 9 bases, with 10 bases spanning the gap. CDR3 length: 11 amino acids. Per the germline V gene, CDR1 is MNHEY and CDR2 is SVGAGI. The CDR3 DNA sequence: TGTGCCAGCAAGGAGCACGGTGAGCAGTTCTTC. Translated: CASKEHGEQFF.

The chain uses TRBV2 and TRBJ2-7, with 9 bases that match TRBD2. The CDR3 totals 14 residues. The V gene end was trimmed by 8 bases and the J gene end by 1 base; junction bases not matched to a gene: 6. Germline CDR1 and CDR2: SNHLY and FYNNEI. CDR3 sequence (DNA): TGTGCCAGCGGTAGACTAGCGGCATCCTACGAGCAGTACGTC. Protein: CASGRLAASYEQYV.

The J gene is TRBJ2-6, the V gene TRBV11-3; no firm D call. The germline gives CDR1 SGHNT, CDR2 YENEEA. CDR3 length equals 15 residues. Trimming took off 5 bases at V and 2 bases at J, with 10 bases between the two ends. The CDR3 DNA reads as TGTGCCAGCAGCCCGAGGCGGCCTGGGGCCAACGTCCTGACTTTC. This gives the protein CASSPRRPGANVLTF.

For this clone: The sample holds other DNA sequences that translate to the same CDR3. CDR3 bases: TGTGCCAGCAGTGAAGGACAGGGGGCAGATACGCAGTATTTT. As protein: CASSEGQGADTQYF. This rearrangement joins TRBV6-4 to TRBJ2-3; 10 nucleotides align to TRBD1. Germline CDR1 is MRHNA and CDR2 is SNTAGT. The CDR3 covers 14 residues. Trimming at V came to 3 bases and at J to 4 bases, leaving 1 base not matched to a gene.

The chain recombines TRBV19 with TRBJ2-7; 8 nucleotides line up with TRBD1. The germline gives CDR1 LNHDA, CDR2 SQIVND (reference sequence). Trimming removed 5 bases from V and 2 bases from J; junction bases left unmatched: 8. This CDR3 region has 15 residues. The CDR3 region is CASSSAGGGTYEQYF. The CDR3 coding sequence is TGTGCCAGTAGTTCCGCAGGGGGCGGAACCTACGAGCAGTACTTC.

The J gene is TRBJ1-2, the V gene TRBV20-1; D gene unclear. This CDR3 is built from 11 residues. The germline V and J ends were trimmed by 2 bases and 5 bases, with 6 bases remaining between them. Germline-derived CDR1 and CDR2 are DFQATT and SNEGSKA (reference sequence). DNA of the CDR3: TGCAGTGCTAGAACTGCTTATGGCTACACCTTC. The encoded protein is CSARTAYGYTF.

The genes are TRBV11-1 and TRBJ2-3; a possible D gene is TRBD2 (6 bases). The CDR3 totals 14 residues. Trimming shortened V by 8 bases and J by 1 base, and 13 bases separated the two germline ends. The germline gives CDR1 SGHAT, CDR2 FQDESV (reference sequence). The CDR3 sequence is CASAEGGGTDTQYF. CDR3 DNA: TGTGCCAGCGCGGAGGGCGGGGGCACAGATACGCAGTATTTT.

The J gene is TRBJ2-3, the V gene TRBV11-2; D not certain. The V end was cut by 6 bases, the J end by 7 bases, with 20 bases between. Looked up from germline, CDR1 is SGHAT and CDR2 is FQNNGV. CDR3 length: 15 residues. The CDR3, as DNA: TGTGCCAGCAGGGCGAGACTGGAAGGCAAAAATACGCAGTATTTT. Encoded protein: CASRARLEGKNTQYF.

The rearrangement joins TRBV18 to TRBJ1-3; perhaps TRBD1 as D (6 bases). The CDR3 is made up of 16 amino acids. CDR1 and CDR2 (germline): KGHSH, LQKENI. V lost 2 bases to trimming and J lost 4 bases, with 15 bases between them. This CDR3 reads CASSPGTSQRGNTIYF. The DNA of the CDR3 is TGTGCCAGCTCACCAGGGACATCCCAGAGGGGAAACACCATATATTTT.

The chain links TRBV11-3 to TRBJ2-1, with a tentative D call TRBD2 (6 bases). Germline CDR1 reads SGHNT; CDR2 reads YENEEA. Trimming shortened V by 5 bases and J by 4 bases, and 12 bases separated the two germline ends. There are 14 residues in the CDR3. CDR3 sequence (DNA): TGTGCCAGCAGCCCCCCGGGAGAATACAATGAGCAGTTCTTC. Translated, it gives CASSPPGEYNEQFF.

This clone was counted a few times. V is TRBV27 and J is TRBJ2-5, with 12 bases aligning to TRBD1. The DNA end lines up better with TRBJ2-7; the J call may be wrong. Germline CDR1 and CDR2: MNHEY and SMNVEV (reference sequence). This CDR3 has 13 amino acids. The CDR3, as DNA: TGTGCCAGCATGGGACAGGGGGCTCACGAGCAGTACTTC. Protein product: CASMGQGAHEQYF.

The V call is TRBV9, the J call TRBJ1-6, with D maybe TRBD1 (6 bases). V gave up 3 bases and J gave up 6 bases, with 13 bases separating them. CDR3 length: 15 residues. CDR1 SGDLS and CDR2 YYNGEE come from the germline V gene. CDR3 amino acids: CASSAVGALNSPLHF. DNA of the CDR3: TGTGCCAGCAGCGCCGTGGGGGCCCTTAATTCACCCCTCCACTTT.

The chain recombines TRBV5-8 with TRBJ2-7, with D unclear. V was clipped by 1 base and J by 3 bases, with 8 bases between them. CDR1 and CDR2 (germline): SGHTS, YDEGEE. This CDR3 is built from 13 residues. Written as DNA, the CDR3 is TGTGCCAGCAGCTTGCAGGTTTTCTACGAGCAGTACGTC. This gives the protein CASSLQVFYEQYV.

This chain uses TRBV15 with TRBJ2-7, with D possibly being TRBD1 (6 bases). Germline-derived CDR1 and CDR2 are LNHNV and YYDKDF (reference sequence). The CDR3 consists of 15 residues. CDR3 nucleotides: TGTGCCACCAGCAGAGGGTCAGGGGACAACTACGGGCAGTACGTC. Protein: CATSRGSGDNYGQYV.

This sequence joins TRBV30 and TRBJ1-2; TRBD1 matches 7 bases. CDR1 GTSNPN and CDR2 SVGIG come from the germline V gene (reference sequence). The J segment lost 6 bases and the V segment lost 0 bases, leaving 4 bases of the junction unmatched. The CDR3 is 13 amino acids. This CDR3 reads CAWSVTRGNGYTF. Written as DNA, the CDR3 is TGTGCCTGGAGTGTAACCAGGGGGAATGGCTACACCTTC.

The gene calls are TRBV6-5 and TRBJ1-1; no firm D call. V was shortened by 3 bases and J by 3 bases, with 11 bases between the two germline ends. Germline CDR1 MNHEY, CDR2 SVGAGI. There are 14 residues in the CDR3. DNA for the CDR3: TGTGCCAGCAGTTATTCTTACAGAGACACTGAAGCTTTCTTT. It is translated as CASSYSYRDTEAFF.